Described below is a single TCR beta chain sequence and its context. Its antigen is not known. Germline assignment: CDR1 MNHEY and CDR2 SVGAGI. Germline trimming cut 5 bases from V and 3 bases from J; bases unmatched to any gene: 10. There are 15 residues in the CDR3. The PCR had 60 Vbeta and 13 Jbeta primers. Assay: immunoSEQ multiplex PCR; the TCRdb copy retains only in-frame clones and omits some. The table gives under 200,000 clones; the top ten clones make up 2% to 2.5% of it. This entry comes from a study of cytomegalovirus exposure and HLA in healthy donors. Study results and limitations: Earlier analysis found most TCR beta V segments productive about 87% or about 30% of the time. Associated with HLA alleles at 0.05 false discovery rate in a later analysis were around 17,000 TCR beta sequences.

This chain connects TRBV6-5 to TRBJ2-7, with TRBD2 matching 7 bases. The sequenced sample was PBMCs. This TCR was recovered from a man between 25 and 39 years old in good health and CMV-seronegative. The CDR3 region has the DNA TGTGCCAGCAGTCCTCGCCCGGGGACTAACTACGAGCAGTACTTC. Its protein product is CASSPRPGTNYEQYF.